The source of this T cell receptor (beta chain) is a study of shared clonotypes between healthy human individuals. Study results and caveats: What naive subsets generally showed was a larger estimated richness than memory subsets showed. Represented diversity (both genetic and exposure-history) was limited by the small number of donors.

Produced via immunoSEQ multiplex PCR; TCRdb's table is partial and in-frame only. There are more than 400,000 clones in the sample; about 95% occur only once, and approximately 0.06% lies in the top ten. The germline gives CDR1 SGHAT, CDR2 FQNNGV. CDR3 length: 16 amino acids. The V gene lost 5 bases and the J gene lost 5 bases, with 19 bases spanning the gap. All donors qualified as healthy HIV-negative adults and had experienced no recent acute infections or vaccinations. It was into CD45RA+ naive and CD45RA-negative memory subsets that the CD4+ cells were split. A note on this clone: The antigen is unknown.

Sequencing used naive CD4+ T cells sorted from blood. The subset denotes: CD45RA+ positively selected. This clonotype originated in a woman in her twenties or thirties in good health. V and J are TRBV11-2 and TRBJ2-1; D remains ambiguous. As DNA, the CDR3 is TGTGCCAGCAGCCCGCACCCCCTAGGGAACAACAATGAGCAGTTCTTC. Amino acid sequence: CASSPHPLGNNNEQFF.